The next 19 T cell receptor beta chains were all read from a single sample in a study of lymphopenia after photon versus proton radiotherapy. Some clones are missing from TCRdb's copy, which holds only in-frame ones; the method was immunoSEQ multiplex PCR. The sample lists roughly 58,000 clones, roughly nine tenths occurring once. Source: peripheral blood, taken from a patient treated with proton-based radiotherapy. These receptors were taken from a man at least 80 years old with esophageal cancer.

This clone occurred once. A read error may account for a junction end that differs from germline. This chain connects TRBV7-7 to TRBJ2-1; no definite D call. The germline CDR1 and CDR2 sequences are SSHAT and FNYEAQ (reference sequence). The CDR3 spans 13 residues. CDR3 in DNA: TGTGCTAGCAGCCAAGACATCTACAATGAGCAGTTCTTC. The encoded protein is CASSQDIYNEQFF.

This sequence joins TRBV19 and TRBJ2-1; 9 bases are a match to TRBD2. CDR1 and CDR2 (germline): LNHDA, SQIVND (reference sequence). With V trimmed by 7 bases and J by 10 bases, 17 bases remained unmatched. The CDR3 is 16 amino acids. CDR3 residues: CASTPRGLAGRGEQFF. DNA of the CDR3: TGTGCCAGTACTCCACGGGGGCTAGCGGGAAGGGGAGAGCAGTTCTTC.

This clone occurred a few times. The J gene is TRBJ1-1, the V gene TRBV6-5; possible D gene TRBD1, 5 bases. Trimming removed 2 bases at V and 6 bases at J, with 16 bases between. Germline CDR1 reads MNHEY; CDR2 reads SVGAGI. CDR3 length equals 15 residues. In DNA form, the CDR3 reads TGTGCCAGCAGTTACGGTGGGGGTATTGATCCTGAAGCTTTCTTT. It codes for CASSYGGGIDPEAFF.

This rearrangement joins TRBV5-1 to TRBJ2-2; tentatively, D is TRBD1 (6 bases). CDR1 and CDR2 (germline): SGHRS, YFSETQ. This CDR3 comprises 15 residues. V was pared by 0 bases and J by 3 bases, with 9 bases between. CDR3 sequence reads: CASSLGGGDTGELFF. For the CDR3, the DNA is TGCGCCAGCAGCTTGGGAGGGGGAGACACCGGGGAGCTGTTTTTT.

In nucleotides, the CDR3 is TGTGCCAGTAGTATTAGGGGAACAGGGAGCAATCAGCCCCAGCATTTT. Its protein product is CASSIRGTGSNQPQHF. The chain employs TRBV19 and TRBJ1-5; maybe TRBD1 (6 bases). V was trimmed by 3 bases and J by 1 base, leaving 13 bases between them. CDR1 is LNHDA, CDR2 SQIVND, per germline (reference sequence). This CDR3 is 16 amino acids long.

The genes are TRBV5-1 and TRBJ1-2; D call uncertain. CDR1 is SGHRS, CDR2 YFSETQ, per germline. Trimming removed 2 bases from V and 2 bases from J, with 10 bases in between. This CDR3 has 14 residues. DNA of the CDR3: TGCGCCAGCAGCTTTGAACCCGTAAACTATGGCTACACCTTC. This gives the protein CASSFEPVNYGYTF.

The J gene is TRBJ1-5, the V gene TRBV2; 7 nucleotides agree with TRBD1. The length of the CDR3 is 18 residues. In germline, CDR1 is SNHLY, CDR2 FYNNEI. After removal of 4 bases from V and 0 bases from J, the junction contained 12 bases not matched to a gene. Here the CDR3 DNA reads TGTGCCAGCAGTGCGGGACAGATCGGTGCCTATAGCAATCAGCCCCAGCATTTT. This translates into CASSAGQIGAYSNQPQHF.

The V gene is TRBV25-1, the J gene TRBJ2-5; D gene unclear. V was shortened by 4 bases and J by 5 bases, with 14 bases between the two germline ends. CDR1 and CDR2 (germline): MGHDK, SYGVNS. The CDR3 is 14 amino acids. CDR3 bases: TGTGCCAGCAGTGCTAATACCGTAGGGGAGACCCAGTACTTC. Protein product: CASSANTVGETQYF.

The V and J genes are TRBV18 and TRBJ2-1; TRBD2 matches at 7 bases. Germline CDR1 is KGHSH and CDR2 is LQKENI. V dropped 1 base and J dropped 3; count of bases not matched to a gene: 9. There are 17 residues in the CDR3. Here the CDR3 reads CASSPHALGEGYNEQFF. The CDR3 coding sequence is TGTGCCAGCTCACCACATGCCCTAGGGGAGGGCTACAATGAGCAGTTCTTC.

This chain links TRBV5-1 with TRBJ2-7; 15 bases align to TRBD2. CDR3 length equals 14 residues. V lost 4 bases and J lost 12; bases outside the gene matches: 8. Germline CDR1 SGHRS, CDR2 YFSETQ. CDR3 bases: TGCGCCAGCAGCCCCGGACTAGCGGGGGGGCCCGCGTACTTC. This sequence encodes CASSPGLAGGPAYF. The variable domain in full, completed from reference TRBV5-1 and TRBJ2-7, reads KAGVTQTPRYLIKTRGQQVTLSCSPISGHRSVSWYQQTPGQGLQFLFEYFSETQRNKGNFPGRFSGRQFSNSRSEMNVSTLELGDSALYLCASSPGLAGGPAYFGPGTRLTVT.

The chain has TRBV15 and TRBJ2-3; 8 bases are shared with TRBD2. The V and J ends lost 4 bases and 2 bases, in that order; junction bases with no gene match: 8. This CDR3 is 16 amino acids long. From germline, CDR1 is LNHNV and CDR2 YYDKDF (reference sequence). The CDR3 DNA reads TGTGCCACCAGCAAACGGGCGGGGGGATACACAGATACGCAGTATTTT. Protein: CATSKRAGGYTDTQYF. The variable domain in full, completed from reference TRBV15 and TRBJ2-3, reads DAMVIQNPRYQVTQFGKPVTLSCSQTLNHNVMYWYQQKSSQAPKLLFHYYDKDFNNEADTPDNFQSRRPNTSFCFLDIRSPGLGDTAMYLCATSKRAGGYTDTQYFGPGTRLTVL.

This rearrangement joins TRBV5-6 to TRBJ2-1, with 8 bases identical to TRBD2. Germline CDR1 SGHDT, CDR2 YYEEEE. This CDR3 spans 13 amino acids. After removal of 4 bases from V and 9 bases from J, the junction contained 6 bases not matched to a gene. The CDR3 loop reads CASSRNLAGEQFF. The CDR3 bases are TGTGCCAGCAGCCGGAACCTAGCGGGTGAGCAGTTCTTC.

In this sample, this clone turned up once. This chain uses TRBV4-3 with TRBJ2-1, with D unclear. V was trimmed by 1 base and J by 10 bases, leaving 14 bases between them. Per the germline V gene, CDR1 is LGHNA and CDR2 is YSLEER. The CDR3 extends over 14 amino acids. CDR3 residues: CASSQVSIHGEQFF. The CDR3 nucleotides are TGCGCCAGCAGCCAAGTGAGTATCCACGGGGAGCAGTTCTTC.

The chain carries TRBV4-1 and TRBJ2-7, with TRBD1 as a possible D gene (6 bases). There are 17 residues in the CDR3. The germline V gene encodes CDR1 MGHRA and CDR2 YSYEKL. Trimming took off 0 bases at V and 3 bases at J, with 18 bases between the two ends. CDR3: CASSQDEWRTVDYEQYF. The DNA for the CDR3 is TGCGCCAGCAGCCAAGATGAATGGAGGACAGTGGACTACGAGCAGTACTTC.

V and J are TRBV2 and TRBJ2-7, with 10 positions matching TRBD2. Trimming at V came to 2 bases and at J to 6 bases, leaving 4 bases not matched to a gene. Germline CDR1 reads SNHLY; CDR2 reads FYNNEI. The CDR3 covers 14 residues. The CDR3 sequence is CASSEYLAGVEQYF. DNA for the CDR3: TGTGCCAGCAGTGAATACCTAGCGGGAGTCGAGCAGTACTTC.

The chain is built from TRBV7-9 and TRBJ2-5, with 12 bases lining up with TRBD2. The germline CDR1 and CDR2 sequences are SEHNR and FQNEAQ (reference sequence). Losses at the gene ends were 11 bases for V and 8 bases for J; bases not matched to a gene: 6. The CDR3 is 12 amino acids. The CDR3 DNA sequence: TGTGCCGCCTGGGGACTAGCGGGTACCCAGTACTTC. It encodes CAAWGLAGTQYF. Variable domain in full (rest from reference TRBV7-9 and TRBJ2-5): DTGVSQNPRHKITKRGQNVTFRCDPISEHNRLYWYRQTLGQGPEFLTYFQNEAQLEKSRLLSDRFSAERPKGSFSTLEIQRTEQGDSAMYLCAAWGLAGTQYFGPGTRLLVL.

The DNA for the CDR3 is TGTGCCAGTAGTGGGTCATATAGCAATCAGCCCCAGCATTTT. Residues: CASSGSYSNQPQHF. This rearrangement joins TRBV19 to TRBJ1-5; D not resolved. Germline V gene sequence: CDR1 LNHDA, CDR2 SQIVND (reference sequence). The CDR3 extends over 14 amino acids. Trimming stripped 5 bases from V and 0 bases from J, with 8 bases between.

The chain carries TRBV11-2 and TRBJ2-5; TRBD1 might be the D (5 bases). This CDR3 region has 14 residues. Germline V lookup: CDR1 SGHAT, CDR2 FQNNGV. V was shortened by 3 bases and J by 5 bases, with 13 bases between the two germline ends. The CDR3 DNA is TGTGCCAGCAGCTTTCAAGGGGCTGGTGAGACCCAGTACTTC. This codes for CASSFQGAGETQYF.

As to this clone: This sample includes further DNA sequences coding for the same CDR3. V is TRBV5-1 and J is TRBJ2-5; D is ambiguous. Per germline, CDR1 SGHRS and CDR2 YFSETQ. Trimming left V 0 bases short and J 2 bases short, with 5 bases between. CDR3 length: 13 amino acids. CDR3 protein: CASSLGQQETQYF. Here the CDR3 DNA reads TGCGCCAGCAGCTTGGGTCAACAAGAGACCCAGTACTTC.